The clone carrying this T cell receptor beta chain was seen more than once but under ten times. Germline values: CDR1 SGHNT, CDR2 YENEEA. This CDR3 region has 19 residues. V was pared by 0 bases and J by 1 base, with 16 bases between. Produced via immunoSEQ multiplex PCR; TCRdb's table is partial and in-frame only. The sample records about 280,000 clones, roughly 85% being singletons. This record belongs to a study of blood T cell repertoires in COVID-19. This sequence joins TRBV11-3 and TRBJ1-6, with D possibly TRBD1 on 5 matching bases. The origin of this receptor is a woman aged 45 to 65 who had recovered from COVID-19. Sequenced: PBMCs or T cells enriched from blood (not recorded which). The CDR3 DNA reads TGTGCCAGCAGCTTAGATCAATCGGGTCAGGGTTCCTATAATTCACCCCTCCACTTT. Translated, it gives CASSLDQSGQGSYNSPLHF.